This T cell receptor beta chain was profiled in a study of T cell clusters in autoimmune cytopenias. TRB was amplified by touch-down multiplex PCR, primer pools A and B combined. TCRdb reanalyzed the multiplex PCR reads, giving one entry per CDR3 protein sequence and no DNA. Its listing shows about 11,000 distinct CDR3 sequences. Each sample's input was 250 ng genomic DNA, 40,000 or so genome equivalents. The CDR3 totals 16 residues. Germline loops: CDR1 SGHNT, CDR2 YENEEA. The same specimen was also included in a second study, on T cell repertoires in aging, cancer and after chemotherapy. That paper states: Over several months to years, re-sampled healthy donor repertoires clearly shared clones.

The sequencing sample was made of peripheral blood. The clonotype comes from a human donor in good health. The V gene is TRBV11-3, the J gene TRBJ2-3; TCRdb designates TRBD2, a call that cannot be tested without DNA. The CDR3 spells CASSPPRGSPRDTQYF.